Shown below are 22 T cell receptor beta chains from a single sample sequenced in a study of regulatory T cells (dated by TCRdb to the late 2010s). What the study reported, not specific to this receptor: Hydrophobic residues at CDR3 positions 6 and 7 were enriched in conventional CD4+ T cells from CD3G-deficient patients, suggesting more self-reactive specificities.

Library preparation used the immunoSEQ multiplex PCR assay. In the multiplex PCR, 52 forward TRBV primers and 13 reverse TRBJ primers were used, and assay-based and computational corrections were applied for amplification bias. Entries here come from immuneACCESS through TCRdb and include only in-frame sequences with V and J called. Some clones fail to appear in such tables; in the studies checked, an unresolved V gene covers under half of the shortfall, and the cause of the remainder is unknown. The sample table contains approximately 31,000 clones; only one count was recorded for roughly 93% of them. The ten top clones hold more than 0.75% of the sample. The antigens these receptors bind are not known. The sequencing sample was made of conventional CD4+ T cells sorted from blood. The receptor source for this set is a child aged 2-15 years with CD3G deficiency.

This chain links TRBV10-3 with TRBJ2-1, with TRBD2 identical over 13 bases. The CDR3 has 15 residues. V was pared by 6 bases and J by 7 bases, with 6 bases of the junction left unmatched. Germline CDR1 is ENHRY and CDR2 is SYGVKD. The CDR3 bases are TGTGCCATCAGCCCCACTAGCGGGAGGGCAAATGAGCAGTTCTTC. Translation gives CAISPTSGRANEQFF.

The CDR3 nucleotides read TGTGCCAGCAGCGGGACGACAGGGAATACGCAGTATTTT. This codes for CASSGTTGNTQYF. The rearrangement links TRBV5-5 to TRBJ2-3; 7 nucleotides line up with TRBD1. V lost 4 bases to trimming and J lost 7 bases; unmatched junction nucleotides: 6. CDR1 and CDR2 (germline): SGHKS, YYEKEE (reference sequence). The CDR3 consists of 13 residues.

The rearrangement joins TRBV28 to TRBJ2-2; a weak D match, TRBD2 (6 bases). Trimming took off 5 bases at V and 1 base at J, with 20 bases between the two ends. Germline CDR1 is MDHEN and CDR2 is SYDVKM. CDR3 length equals 18 residues. CDR3 sequence (DNA): TGTGCCAGCAGTCATCGACGACTAGTTGTACGGAACACCGGGGAGCTGTTTTTT. It codes for CASSHRRLVVRNTGELFF.

For this clone: At one boundary the junction diverges from the germline segment, which might be a read error. The chain recombines TRBV5-1 with TRBJ1-1; D gene unclear. The CDR3 runs 15 residues. Germline loops: CDR1 SGHRS, CDR2 YFSETQ. This CDR3 reads CTSSLVPGVNTEAFF. The CDR3, as DNA: TGCACCAGCAGCTTGGTTCCAGGAGTGAACACTGAAGCTTTCTTT.

The chain uses TRBV5-1 and TRBJ2-1, with TRBD2 matching 16 bases. Germline V CDR1 and CDR2: SGHRS, YFSETQ. CDR3 length: 16 amino acids. J gave up 10 bases and V 0 bases, and 4 bases lay outside the gene matches. The CDR3 sequence: CASSLDGTSGRDEQFF. DNA of the CDR3: TGCGCCAGCAGCTTGGACGGGACTAGCGGGAGGGACGAGCAGTTCTTC.

The chain links TRBV6-1 to TRBJ1-5; D possibly corresponds to TRBD1 (5 bases). Germline V CDR1 and CDR2: MNHNS, SASEGT. V lost 4 bases and J 7 bases, leaving 11 bases between the germline ends. CDR3 length: 13 amino acids. The CDR3 spells CASSGSGQQPQHF. The CDR3 nucleotides are TGTGCCAGCAGTGGATCGGGGCAGCAGCCCCAGCATTTT.

The chain recombines TRBV28 with TRBJ2-3; 10 nucleotides agree with TRBD1. CDR1 is MDHEN, CDR2 SYDVKM, per germline. The CDR3 runs to 15 residues. The V gene end was trimmed by 5 bases and the J gene end by 5 bases; junction bases not matched to a gene: 7. The DNA of the CDR3 is TGTGCCAGCAGTGGACCGGGACAGGGGCAAGATACGCAGTATTTT. As protein: CASSGPGQGQDTQYF.

V gene TRBV28 combines with J gene TRBJ1-1; TRBD1 might be the D (5 bases). V was cut by 4 bases and J by 0 bases, with 12 bases left in between. The CDR3 runs to 15 residues. Germline values: CDR1 MDHEN, CDR2 SYDVKM. DNA of the CDR3: TGTGCCAGCAGTTCAGGACAAACTATGAACACTGAAGCTTTCTTT. It is translated as CASSSGQTMNTEAFF.

This clone was counted once. The rearrangement links TRBV21-1 to TRBJ1-2; the table's TRBD1 call for D was not verified on the DNA. TRBV21-1 is a recognized pseudogene. The length of the CDR3 is 18 residues. The CDR3, as DNA: TGTGCCAGCAGTCCCCTGGGGGACAGGGCTAGAATTTTCTATGGCTACACCTTC. Protein sequence: CASSPLGDRARIFYGYTF.

The chain is built from TRBV28 and TRBJ2-7; 7 nucleotides match TRBD1. Germline V CDR1 and CDR2: MDHEN, SYDVKM. The CDR3 consists of 15 residues. Unmatched junction bases numbered 7, after V lost 5 bases and J lost 0 bases. This chain's CDR3 is CASSPSDRDSYEQYF. CDR3 nucleotide sequence: TGTGCCAGCAGTCCCTCCGACAGGGACTCCTACGAGCAGTACTTC.

The chain recombines TRBV5-1 with TRBJ2-2; the D is unclear. V lost 2 bases and J 7 bases, leaving 9 bases between the germline ends. The V gene's germline CDR1 is SGHRS and CDR2 YFSETQ. The CDR3 runs to 13 residues. The CDR3 bases are TGCGCCAGCAGCTTAAGTCTTAACGGGGAGCTGTTTTTT. Its protein product is CASSLSLNGELFF.

The chain links TRBV10-3 to TRBJ2-3; D perhaps matches TRBD2 (6 bases). The germline V gene has CDR1 ENHRY and CDR2 SYGVKD. The CDR3 contains 15 residues. V was cut by 3 bases and J by 4 bases, with 14 bases left in between. CDR3 bases: TGTGCCATCAGTGAAAGTCGCCCGGGGGCAGATACGCAGTATTTT. It translates to CAISESRPGADTQYF.

The chain is built from TRBV7-9 and TRBJ2-3; 7 positions match TRBD2. Germline V gene lookup returns CDR1 SEHNR and CDR2 FQNEAQ (reference sequence). The ends lost 1 base at V and 2 bases at J; junction bases unmatched: 3. The CDR3 spans 15 residues. The CDR3 bases are TGTGCCAGCAGCTTAGGGGGACTACTCACAGATACGCAGTATTTT. Its protein is CASSLGGLLTDTQYF.

This clone showed up just once. This chain uses TRBV6-1 with TRBJ1-5; TRBD1 might be the D (5 bases). Germline lookup yields CDR1 MNHNS and CDR2 SASEGT. The length of the CDR3 is 17 residues. The V end lost 3 bases, the J end lost 2 bases, and 17 bases lay between the germline ends. The CDR3 reads CASSDPRARKGNQPQHF. The DNA of the CDR3 is TGTGCCAGCAGTGACCCCAGGGCCCGGAAGGGCAATCAGCCCCAGCATTTT.

The chain employs TRBV28 and TRBJ1-4; D unclear. Germline V gives CDR1 MDHEN, CDR2 SYDVKM. The CDR3 extends over 13 amino acids. V lost 4 bases, J lost 7 bases, and 10 bases lay in between. The CDR3 region is CASSSNGREKLFF. CDR3 DNA sequence: TGTGCCAGCAGTTCGAACGGGCGTGAAAAACTGTTTTTT.

The rearrangement links TRBV28 to TRBJ1-1; D is possibly TRBD1 (5 bases). This CDR3 is built from 15 residues. Germline CDR1 and CDR2: MDHEN and SYDVKM. Trimming took off 3 bases at V and 8 bases at J, with 19 bases between the two ends. CDR3 DNA: TGTGCCAGCAGTTTCTCATTTAAGGGACCCCAGGAAGCTTTCTTT. This gives the protein CASSFSFKGPQEAFF.

This sequence joins TRBV28 and TRBJ1-5; a possible D gene is TRBD1 (5 bases). In germline, CDR1 is MDHEN, CDR2 SYDVKM. V dropped 4 bases and J dropped 5 bases, with 15 bases sitting between them. The CDR3 spans 15 residues. CDR3 region: CASSWSGTQYQPQHF. CDR3 bases: TGTGCCAGCAGTTGGTCCGGGACTCAATATCAGCCCCAGCATTTT.

This clone turned up a few times. J is TRBJ2-7 and V is TRBV28; 11 nucleotides line up with TRBD2. The ends lost 4 bases at V and 0 bases at J; junction bases unmatched: 5. The CDR3 runs to 16 residues. Germline CDR1 and CDR2: MDHEN and SYDVKM. The CDR3 sequence is CASSSSGTSGSYEQYF. CDR3 in DNA: TGTGCCAGCAGTTCGTCCGGGACTAGCGGCTCCTACGAGCAGTACTTC.

The rearrangement links TRBV6-6 to TRBJ2-7; 7 bases are shared with TRBD2. The V gene's germline CDR1 is MNHNY and CDR2 SVGAGI (reference sequence). V was clipped by 5 bases and J by 3 bases; unmatched bases: 4. The CDR3 is 13 residues long. CDR3 region: CASSRAGLYEQYF. Written as DNA, the CDR3 is TGTGCCAGCAGTCGAGCGGGACTCTACGAGCAGTACTTC.

The V gene is TRBV18, the J gene TRBJ1-2; D remains ambiguous. The germline CDR1 and CDR2 sequences are KGHSH and LQKENI. V lost 2 bases to trimming and J lost 3 bases, with 7 bases between them. This CDR3 comprises 13 residues. The CDR3 coding sequence is TGTGCCAGCTCACCATTCTTTGACTATGGCTACACCTTC. The encoded protein is CASSPFFDYGYTF.

The J gene is TRBJ1-1, the V gene TRBV5-1, with 9 bases aligning to TRBD1. This CDR3 contains 17 residues. Per the germline V gene, CDR1 is SGHRS and CDR2 is YFSETQ. Trimming took 4 bases from V and 2 from J; bases not matched to a gene: 12. CDR3 sequence (DNA): TGCGCCAGCAGCCCCGGGACAGGGTTTCGCCATAACACTGAAGCTTTCTTT. Protein sequence: CASSPGTGFRHNTEAFF.

This clone was found a few times. V gene TRBV28 combines with J gene TRBJ1-1; 8 bases align to TRBD1. Unmatched junction bases numbered 5, after V lost 3 bases and J lost 8 bases. This CDR3 is 13 amino acids long. Germline lookup yields CDR1 MDHEN and CDR2 SYDVKM. The CDR3 nucleotides are TGTGCCAGCAGTTTGAGCGACAGGGGCGAAGCTTTCTTT. Translating it yields CASSLSDRGEAFF.